This T cell receptor beta chain is from a study of regulatory T cells in long-lasting Graves disease (dated by TCRdb to about 2021). As for the study more broadly: Newly diagnosed Graves' disease patients had taken antithyroid drugs for less than 3 months. Peripheral blood TCR sequencing and RNA sequencing compared persistent Graves' disease patients with newly diagnosed Graves' disease patients. The study was registered as a clinical trial and conducted in China. TCR sequencing covered roughly 13 persistent and around 20 newly diagnosed Graves' disease patients, some 35 samples in total.

The library was generated by multiplex PCR. The sequencer was an Illumina HiSeq 4000. CDR3 regions were amplified by Arm-PCR with iRepertoire HTBI primers to construct TCR beta libraries. Before sequencing, the PCR products went through gel purification. Turning to the authors' computational methods: Gene usage analysis of CDR3 amino acid clonotypes relied on the roughly 60 TRBV and over 13 TRBJ segments identified across samples. COPE and FqMerger were used to merge filtered high-quality paired reads into contigs. BLAST was used to align contigs to IMGT TRBV, TRBD and TRBJ reference genes, with CDR3 defined following IMGT. Clonotypes above 0.1% frequency were classified as highly expanded clones. Repertoire diversity was measured by Shannon entropy, and V-J evenness by the Gini coefficient. A clonotype was considered public if more than one individual shared it. TCRdb's own reprocessing of the public reads used fastp at Q25 and MiXCR and kept productive beta chains. Each CDR3 protein gets just one entry, which takes the most common genes and DNA from the rows behind it. The V and J calls were not made by the authors but by TCRdb's processing. The sample records around 400,000 distinct CDR3 sequences, 15% to 17% of which are singletons. Approximately 21% of the sample comes from the top ten.

As for this clonotype: This clone's antigen is unknown. No qualities accompany the bases; no much larger clone lies one base away.

Points the paper makes about the study in general: Because the primary lesion, thyroid tissue, could not be accessed, the study looked at peripheral blood alone. Sequencing and analysis were restricted to the TCR beta chain. The authors noted that the small sample size was a limitation that may lower accuracy. Preferential use of TRBV28, TRBJ1-2 and TRBJ2-5 was observed in persistent disease, whereas TRBV20-1 and TRBJ2-1 were favored in newly diagnosed disease. Persistent patients shared more public clonotypes among themselves (over 2,500) than newly diagnosed patients did (more than 950). Lower TCR Shannon entropy and fewer highly expanded clones were observed in persistent Graves' disease patients than in newly diagnosed patients, which suggested clonal expansion.

The germline V gene sets CDR1 to MGHDK and CDR2 to SYGVNS. The junction carries 8 bases between V and J, which are trimmed by 3 bases and 2 bases respectively. The CDR3 holds 13 amino acids from the cysteine to the phenylalanine. Only the CDR3 part of the read is kept: 39 bases, read in frame from the first base. The time point label corresponds to: newly diagnosed GD, antithyroid drugs for less than 3 months. RNA was extracted from PBMCs in TRIzol for both TCR sequencing and RNA sequencing. The diagnosis of Graves' disease was made according to American Thyroid Association guidelines. Patients for the study were recruited at an endocrinology department in Xi'an, China. Each patient gave approximately 9.7 milliliters of peripheral blood, collected in an EDTA anticoagulant tube. Ficoll Paque Plus density gradient separation was used to isolate PBMCs, and no additional T cell sorting was done. An Agilent 2100 Bioanalyzer and agarose gel were used to assess RNA quality, and a NanoDrop 2000 was used to measure RNA concentration.

The specimen was peripheral blood mononuclear cells (PBMCs), collected at new diagnosis, from a patient treated with antithyroid drugs. Recombination joined TRBV25-1 with TRBJ2-7; TRBD1 could be the D gene, as 6 bases match. The clonotype was recovered from a female donor with Graves disease. The DNA is as follows: TGTGCCAGCAGTGAGGGGGCTCCCTACGAGCAGTACTTC. Its coded protein is CASSEGAPYEQYF.